This T cell receptor beta chain was identified during a study of blood T cell repertoires in COVID-19. Turning to the study itself: COVID-19 samples collected from the United States, Italy and Spain covered acute and convalescent phases. T cells, B-cell-depleted T cells, or PBMCs provided the cDNA or gDNA that served as material.

Original processing notes: Amplification with reference gene primers provided the estimates of nucleated cell counts. Assay used: immunoSEQ multiplex PCR; TCRdb lists only in-frame clones, some missing. From that table come the V and J calls and clone size; the DNA was used to work out D and trimming. In the table there are 50,000 to 70,000 clones, over 75% of which are singletons. This CDR3 region has 14 residues. CDR1 is LNHDA, CDR2 SQIVND, per germline (reference sequence). Trimming removed 4 bases from V and 6 bases from J; junction bases left unmatched: 4. Sequenced input: peripheral blood. The receptor was isolated from a man in his fifties or sixties with active or convalescent COVID-19. V is TRBV19 and J is TRBJ2-1; TRBD2 aligns across 9 bases. The CDR3 protein is CASSRGGRANEQFF. CDR3 DNA sequence: TGTGCCAGTAGTAGGGGCGGGAGGGCCAATGAGCAGTTCTTC.